This T cell receptor beta chain was sequenced in a study of shared clonotypes between healthy human individuals. Looking at the study overall: Donors were two women and a few men aged 18 to 49. Study results and caveats: The donor pool, a small one, limited the genetic and exposure-history diversity represented.

Losses at the gene ends were 2 bases for V and 5 bases for J; bases not matched to a gene: 4. The CDR3 covers 15 residues. Germline-derived CDR1 and CDR2 are MNHEY and SMNVEV (reference sequence). Comments on this clone: Its antigen is not identified.

CD8 cells classed as naive were CD45RO-negative and positively selected for CCR7, excluding terminally differentiated effector memory CD45RA+ cells. Assay execution took place at the deep level. Original processing notes: Quality scores were absent from the junction-only immunoSEQ sequences, so filtering differed. Clones were read by immunoSEQ multiplex PCR, and TCRdb kept only the in-frame ones, dropping some. That table gives V, J and clone size, and the DNA gave D and trimming. The table shows some 2.1 million clones, with just under 95% occurring only once. Material: naive CD8+ T cells from PBMCs. The TCR sequence derives from a man between 18 and 29 years old in good health. Some clones in this sample may be carry-over from other donors' samples. The V gene is TRBV27, the J gene TRBJ2-2; TRBD2 aligns across 8 bases. The CDR3, as DNA: TGTGCCAGCAGTTTAGTTCCGGGAGGGACCGGGGAGCTGTTTTTT. Its protein product is CASSLVPGGTGELFF.